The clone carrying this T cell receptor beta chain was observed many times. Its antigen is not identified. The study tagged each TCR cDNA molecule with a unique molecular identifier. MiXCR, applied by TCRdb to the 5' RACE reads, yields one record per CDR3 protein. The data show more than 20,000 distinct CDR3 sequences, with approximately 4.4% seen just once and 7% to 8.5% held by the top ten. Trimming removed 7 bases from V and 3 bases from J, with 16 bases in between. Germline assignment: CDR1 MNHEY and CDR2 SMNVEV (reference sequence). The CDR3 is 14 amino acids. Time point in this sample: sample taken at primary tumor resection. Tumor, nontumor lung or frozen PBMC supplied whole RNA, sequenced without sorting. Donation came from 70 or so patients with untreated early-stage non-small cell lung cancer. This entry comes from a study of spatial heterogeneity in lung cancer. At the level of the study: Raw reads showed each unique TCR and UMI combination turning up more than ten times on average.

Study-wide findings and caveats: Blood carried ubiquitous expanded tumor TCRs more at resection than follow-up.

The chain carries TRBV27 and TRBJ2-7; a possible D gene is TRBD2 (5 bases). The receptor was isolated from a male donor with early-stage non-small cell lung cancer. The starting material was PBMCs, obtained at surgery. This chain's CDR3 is CASTSHGKFYEQYF. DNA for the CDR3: TGTGCCAGCACCTCCCACGGGAAGTTCTACGAGCAGTACTTC.